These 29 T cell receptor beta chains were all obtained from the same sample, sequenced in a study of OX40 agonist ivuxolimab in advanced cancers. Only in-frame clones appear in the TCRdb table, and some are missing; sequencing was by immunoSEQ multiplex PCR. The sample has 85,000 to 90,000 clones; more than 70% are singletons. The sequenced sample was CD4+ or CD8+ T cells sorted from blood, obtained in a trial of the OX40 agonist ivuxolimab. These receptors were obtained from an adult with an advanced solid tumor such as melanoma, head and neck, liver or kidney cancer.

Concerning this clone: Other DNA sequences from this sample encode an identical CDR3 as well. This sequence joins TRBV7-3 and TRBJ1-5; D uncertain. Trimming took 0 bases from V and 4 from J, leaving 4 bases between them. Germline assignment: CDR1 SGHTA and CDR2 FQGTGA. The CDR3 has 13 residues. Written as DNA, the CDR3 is TGTGCCAGCAGCTTAACGAGGAATCAGCCCCAGCATTTT. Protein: CASSLTRNQPQHF.

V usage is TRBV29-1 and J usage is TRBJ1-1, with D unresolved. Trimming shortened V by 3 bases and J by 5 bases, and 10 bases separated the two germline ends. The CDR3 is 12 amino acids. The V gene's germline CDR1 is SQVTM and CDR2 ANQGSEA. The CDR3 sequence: CSVDRGRTEAFF. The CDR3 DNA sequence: TGCAGCGTTGATCGAGGGCGAACTGAAGCTTTCTTT.

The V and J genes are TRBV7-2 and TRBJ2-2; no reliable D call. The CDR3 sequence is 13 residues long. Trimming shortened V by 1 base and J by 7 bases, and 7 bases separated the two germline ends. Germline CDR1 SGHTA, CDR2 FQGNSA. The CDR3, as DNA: TGTGCCAGCAGCTTAGTCTGGAGCGGGGAGCTGTTTTTT. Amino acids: CASSLVWSGELFF. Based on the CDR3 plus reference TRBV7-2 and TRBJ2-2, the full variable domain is GAGVSQSPSNKVTEKGKDVELRCDPISGHTALYWYRQSLGQGLEFLIYFQGNSAPDKSGLPSDRFSAERTGGSVSTLTIQRTQQEDSAVYLCASSLVWSGELFFGEGSRLTVL.

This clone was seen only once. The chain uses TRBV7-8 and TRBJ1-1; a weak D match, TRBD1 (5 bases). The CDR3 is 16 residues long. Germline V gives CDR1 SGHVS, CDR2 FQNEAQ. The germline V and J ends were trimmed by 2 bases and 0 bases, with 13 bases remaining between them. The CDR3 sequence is CASSLLVGTMNTEAFF. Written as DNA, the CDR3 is TGTGCCAGCAGCTTATTAGTCGGGACCATGAACACTGAAGCTTTCTTT.

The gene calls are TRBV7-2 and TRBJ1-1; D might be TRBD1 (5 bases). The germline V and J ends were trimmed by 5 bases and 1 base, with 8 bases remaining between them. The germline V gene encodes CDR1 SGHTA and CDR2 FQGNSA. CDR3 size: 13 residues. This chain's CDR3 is CASSGDRNTEAFF. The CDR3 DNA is TGTGCCAGCAGCGGCGACAGGAACACTGAAGCTTTCTTT. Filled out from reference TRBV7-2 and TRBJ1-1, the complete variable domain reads GAGVSQSPSNKVTEKGKDVELRCDPISGHTALYWYRQSLGQGLEFLIYFQGNSAPDKSGLPSDRFSAERTGGSVSTLTIQRTQQEDSAVYLCASSGDRNTEAFFGQGTRLTVV.

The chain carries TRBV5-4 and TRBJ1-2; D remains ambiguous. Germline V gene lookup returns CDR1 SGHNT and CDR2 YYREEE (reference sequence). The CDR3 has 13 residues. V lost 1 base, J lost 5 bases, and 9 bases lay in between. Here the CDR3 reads CASSLFGDYGYTF. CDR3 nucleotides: TGTGCCAGCAGCTTGTTCGGGGATTATGGCTACACCTTC. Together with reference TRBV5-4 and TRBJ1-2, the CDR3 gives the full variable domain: ETGVTQSPTHLIKTRGQQVTLRCSSQSGHNTVSWYQQALGQGPQFIFQYYREEENGRGNFPPRFSGLQFPNYSSELNVNALELDDSALYLCASSLFGDYGYTFGSGTRLTVV.

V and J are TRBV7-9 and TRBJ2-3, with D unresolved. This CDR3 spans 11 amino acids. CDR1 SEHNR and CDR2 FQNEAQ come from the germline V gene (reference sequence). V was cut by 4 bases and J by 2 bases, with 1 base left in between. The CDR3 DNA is TGTGCCAGCAGCTACACAGATACGCAGTATTTT. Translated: CASSYTDTQYF.

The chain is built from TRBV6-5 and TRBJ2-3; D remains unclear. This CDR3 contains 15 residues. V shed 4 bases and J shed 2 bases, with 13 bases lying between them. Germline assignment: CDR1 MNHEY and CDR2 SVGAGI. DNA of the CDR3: TGTGCCAGCAGTTTCAGCCGGGCTCCCACAGATACGCAGTATTTT. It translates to CASSFSRAPTDTQYF.

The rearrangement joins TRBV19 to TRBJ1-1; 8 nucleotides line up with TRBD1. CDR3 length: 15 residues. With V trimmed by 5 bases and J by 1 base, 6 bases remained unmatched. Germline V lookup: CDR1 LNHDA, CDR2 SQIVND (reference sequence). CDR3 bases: TGTGCCAGTAGTTTGCAGGGGGCATGGAACACTGAAGCTTTCTTT. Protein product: CASSLQGAWNTEAFF.

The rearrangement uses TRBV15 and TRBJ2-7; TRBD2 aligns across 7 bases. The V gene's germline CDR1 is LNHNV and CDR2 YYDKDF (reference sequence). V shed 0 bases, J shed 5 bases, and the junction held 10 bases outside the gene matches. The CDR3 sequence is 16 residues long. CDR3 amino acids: CATSRDYGGSLHEQYF. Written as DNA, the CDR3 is TGTGCCACCAGCAGAGATTACGGCGGGAGTCTACACGAGCAGTACTTC.

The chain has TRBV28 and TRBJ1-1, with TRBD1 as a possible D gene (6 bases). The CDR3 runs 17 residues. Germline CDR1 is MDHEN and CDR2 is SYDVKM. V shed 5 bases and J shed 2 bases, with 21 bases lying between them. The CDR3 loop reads CASSVGSTGATNTEAFF. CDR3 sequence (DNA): TGTGCCAGCAGTGTAGGGTCGACAGGTGCGACCAACACTGAAGCTTTCTTT.

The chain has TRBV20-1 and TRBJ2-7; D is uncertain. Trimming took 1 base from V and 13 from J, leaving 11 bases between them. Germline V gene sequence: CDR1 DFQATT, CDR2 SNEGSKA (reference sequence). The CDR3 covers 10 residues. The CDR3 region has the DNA TGCAGTGCTAGAGTACTCGGGTACTACTTC. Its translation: CSARVLGYYF.

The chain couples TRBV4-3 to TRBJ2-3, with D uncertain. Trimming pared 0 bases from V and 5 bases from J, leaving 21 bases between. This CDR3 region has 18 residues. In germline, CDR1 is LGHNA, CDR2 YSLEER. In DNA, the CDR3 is TGCGCCAGCAGCCAAGAGGACGCCTTGGCGAAAAGTATAGATACGCAGTATTTT. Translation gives CASSQEDALAKSIDTQYF.

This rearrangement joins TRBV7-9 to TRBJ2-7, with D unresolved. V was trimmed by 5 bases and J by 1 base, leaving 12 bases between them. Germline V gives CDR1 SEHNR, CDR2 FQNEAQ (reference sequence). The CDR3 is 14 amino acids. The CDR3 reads CASSPDVASYEQYV. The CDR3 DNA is TGTGCCAGCAGCCCGGACGTAGCATCCTACGAGCAGTACGTC.

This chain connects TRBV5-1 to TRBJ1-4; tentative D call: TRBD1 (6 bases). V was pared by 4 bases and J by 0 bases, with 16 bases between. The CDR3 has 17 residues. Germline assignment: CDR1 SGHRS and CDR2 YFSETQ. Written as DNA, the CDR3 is TGCGCCAGCAGCGCGACAGGTTGGGGGGCAACTAATGAAAAACTGTTTTTT. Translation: CASSATGWGATNEKLFF.

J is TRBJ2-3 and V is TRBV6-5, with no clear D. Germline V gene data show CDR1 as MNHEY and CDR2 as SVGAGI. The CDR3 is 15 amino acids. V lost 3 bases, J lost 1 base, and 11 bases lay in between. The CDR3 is CASSYSNKRTDTQYF. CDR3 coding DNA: TGTGCCAGCAGTTATTCGAACAAACGCACAGATACGCAGTATTTT.

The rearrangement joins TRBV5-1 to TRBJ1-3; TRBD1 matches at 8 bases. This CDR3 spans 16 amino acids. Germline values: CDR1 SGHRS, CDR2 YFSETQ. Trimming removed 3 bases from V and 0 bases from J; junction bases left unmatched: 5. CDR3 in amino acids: CASSSRTGGSGNTIYF. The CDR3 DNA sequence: TGCGCCAGCAGCTCCCGAACAGGGGGCTCTGGAAACACCATATATTTT.

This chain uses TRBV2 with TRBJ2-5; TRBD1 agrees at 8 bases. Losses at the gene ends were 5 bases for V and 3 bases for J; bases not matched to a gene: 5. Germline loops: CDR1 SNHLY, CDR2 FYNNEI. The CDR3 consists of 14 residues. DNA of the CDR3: TGTGCCAGCAGTCCCCGGACAGGGAAAGAGACCCAGTACTTC. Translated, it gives CASSPRTGKETQYF.

This chain's CDR3 is CASSGHLEQYF. The CDR3 DNA follows: TGCGCCAGCTCGGGACACCTGGAGCAGTACTTC. The chain couples TRBV10-2 to TRBJ2-7; D possibly corresponds to TRBD1 (6 bases). Trimming left V 8 bases short and J 7 bases short, with 12 bases between. CDR3 length: 11 amino acids. In germline, CDR1 is WSHSY, CDR2 SAAADI.

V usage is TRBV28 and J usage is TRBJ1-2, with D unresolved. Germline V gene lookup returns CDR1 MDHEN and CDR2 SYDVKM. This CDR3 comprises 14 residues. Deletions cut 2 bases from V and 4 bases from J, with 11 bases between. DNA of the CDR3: TGTGCCAGCAGTTTAGGAGACCGGACCTATGGCTACACCTTC. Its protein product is CASSLGDRTYGYTF.

CDR3 sequence reads: CASRTGLGGNEKLFF. The CDR3, as DNA: TGTGCCAGCAGAACAGGATTGGGGGGAAATGAAAAACTGTTTTTT. This chain links TRBV6-6 with TRBJ1-4, with D maybe TRBD1 (5 bases). The CDR3 runs 15 residues. Germline V lookup: CDR1 MNHNY, CDR2 SVGAGI (reference sequence). Trimming pared 6 bases from V and 5 bases from J, leaving 16 bases between.

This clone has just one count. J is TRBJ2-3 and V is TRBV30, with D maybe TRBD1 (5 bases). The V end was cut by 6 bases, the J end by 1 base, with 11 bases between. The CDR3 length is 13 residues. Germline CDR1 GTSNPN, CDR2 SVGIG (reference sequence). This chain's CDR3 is CACTGMGTDTQYF. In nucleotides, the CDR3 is TGTGCCTGCACAGGAATGGGCACAGATACGCAGTATTTT.

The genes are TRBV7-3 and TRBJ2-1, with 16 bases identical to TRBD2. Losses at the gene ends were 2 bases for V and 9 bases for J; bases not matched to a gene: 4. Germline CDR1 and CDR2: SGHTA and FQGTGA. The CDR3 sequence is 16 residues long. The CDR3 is CASSLLGTSGGAEQFF. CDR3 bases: TGTGCCAGCAGCTTACTTGGGACTAGCGGGGGGGCTGAGCAGTTCTTC.

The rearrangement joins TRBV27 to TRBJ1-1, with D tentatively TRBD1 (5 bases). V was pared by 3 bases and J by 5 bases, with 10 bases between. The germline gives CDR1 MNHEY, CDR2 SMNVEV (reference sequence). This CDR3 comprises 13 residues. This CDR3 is CASSFRRGTEAFF. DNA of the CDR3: TGTGCCAGCAGTTTTCGTAGGGGAACTGAAGCTTTCTTT.

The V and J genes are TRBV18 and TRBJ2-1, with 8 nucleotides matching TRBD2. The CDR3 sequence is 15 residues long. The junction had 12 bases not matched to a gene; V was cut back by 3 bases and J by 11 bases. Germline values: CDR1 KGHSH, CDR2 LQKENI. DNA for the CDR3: TGTGCCAGCTCACCCCGGGACGCCGGGGGGGAAAAGCAGTTCTTC. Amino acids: CASSPRDAGGEKQFF.

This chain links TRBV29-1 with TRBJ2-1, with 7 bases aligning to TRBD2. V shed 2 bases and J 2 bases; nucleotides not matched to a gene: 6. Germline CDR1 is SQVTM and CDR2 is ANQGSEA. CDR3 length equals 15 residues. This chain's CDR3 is CSVEFSGPPYNEQFF. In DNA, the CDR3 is TGCAGCGTTGAATTTAGCGGGCCACCCTACAATGAGCAGTTCTTC.

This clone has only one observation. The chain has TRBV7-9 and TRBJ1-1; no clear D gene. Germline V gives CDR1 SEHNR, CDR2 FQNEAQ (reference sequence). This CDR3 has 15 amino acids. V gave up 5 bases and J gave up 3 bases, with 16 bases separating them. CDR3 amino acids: CASSPRGGPHTEAFF. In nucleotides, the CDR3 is TGTGCCAGCAGCCCCCGGGGAGGGCCCCACACTGAAGCTTTCTTT. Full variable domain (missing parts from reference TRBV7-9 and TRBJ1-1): DTGVSQNPRHKITKRGQNVTFRCDPISEHNRLYWYRQTLGQGPEFLTYFQNEAQLEKSRLLSDRFSAERPKGSFSTLEIQRTEQGDSAMYLCASSPRGGPHTEAFFGQGTRLTVV.

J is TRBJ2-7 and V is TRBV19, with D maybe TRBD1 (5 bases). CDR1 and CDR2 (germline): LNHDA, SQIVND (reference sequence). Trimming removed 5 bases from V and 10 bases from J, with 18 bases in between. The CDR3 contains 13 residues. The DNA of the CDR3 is TGTGCCAGTAGTCTTGGACATAACCTAATACAGTACTTC. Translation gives CASSLGHNLIQYF.

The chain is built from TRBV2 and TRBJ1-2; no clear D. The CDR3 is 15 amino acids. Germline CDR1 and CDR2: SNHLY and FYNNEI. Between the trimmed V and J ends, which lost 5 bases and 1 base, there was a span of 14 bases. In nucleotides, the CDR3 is TGTGCCAGCAGTCTGACTGGAAAGCGTAACTATGGCTACACCTTC. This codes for CASSLTGKRNYGYTF.